The next 32 T cell receptor beta chains were all read from a single sample in a study of blood T cell repertoires in COVID-19 (dated by TCRdb to the early 2020s). Libraries were built with the immunoSEQ multiplex PCR assay. In its TCRdb copy, this immuneACCESS table keeps in-frame sequences only and misses some clones. Where compared with another copy, unresolved V genes explain less than half of these, and the others have no known cause. The sample table shows roughly 240,000 clones, and approximately 90% are seen once. The top ten clones comprise about 1% of the sample. Sequences were obtained from PBMCs or T cells enriched from blood (not recorded which). All receptors derive from a man over 45 who had been exposed to COVID-19.

The rearrangement joins TRBV9 to TRBJ1-1; TRBD1 might be the D (6 bases). CDR1 and CDR2 from the germline V gene are SGDLS and YYNGEE. This CDR3 comprises 16 residues. Trimming stripped 5 bases from V and 2 bases from J, with 19 bases between. CDR3 DNA sequence: TGTGCCAGCAGTACGAATAGCAGGGGCCCAAACACTGAAGCTTTCTTT. Translated, it gives CASSTNSRGPNTEAFF. The full variable domain, rest sourced from reference TRBV9 and TRBJ1-1, is DSGVTQTPKHLITATGQRVTLRCSPRSGDLSVYWYQQSLDQGLQFLIQYYNGEERAKGNILERFSAQQFPDLHSELNLSSLELGDSALYFCASSTNSRGPNTEAFFGQGTRLTVV.

The chain is built from TRBV28 and TRBJ1-2; 11 bases are shared with TRBD1. The CDR3 runs 14 residues. The junction had 4 bases not matched to a gene; V was cut back by 3 bases and J by 7 bases. The germline CDR1 and CDR2 sequences are MDHEN and SYDVKM. This CDR3 reads CASSLGQGVSGYTF. CDR3 bases: TGTGCCAGCAGTTTGGGACAGGGGGTGAGTGGCTACACCTTC.

This clone was detected only once. The genes are TRBV9 and TRBJ2-3; TRBD1 is a possible D gene (6 bases). Germline-derived CDR1 and CDR2 are SGDLS and YYNGEE. Trimming shortened V by 4 bases and J by 1 base, and 13 bases separated the two germline ends. CDR3 size: 15 residues. The CDR3 bases are TGTGCCAGCAGCAACCGGGACACTCGCACAGATACGCAGTATTTT. It specifies CASSNRDTRTDTQYF. The variable domain in full, with the rest retrieved from reference TRBV9 and TRBJ2-3, is DSGVTQTPKHLITATGQRVTLRCSPRSGDLSVYWYQQSLDQGLQFLIQYYNGEERAKGNILERFSAQQFPDLHSELNLSSLELGDSALYFCASSNRDTRTDTQYFGPGTRLTVL.

J is TRBJ1-1 and V is TRBV5-1, with TRBD1 identical over 7 bases. The V gene's germline CDR1 is SGHRS and CDR2 YFSETQ. The J segment lost 0 bases and the V segment lost 2 bases, leaving 4 bases of the junction unmatched. The CDR3 has 15 amino acids. The CDR3: CASSFFGTVNTEAFF. The CDR3 DNA sequence: TGCGCCAGCAGCTTTTTCGGGACAGTGAACACTGAAGCTTTCTTT.

The chain is built from TRBV5-1 and TRBJ2-2; 11 positions agree with TRBD2. The germline V gene encodes CDR1 SGHRS and CDR2 YFSETQ. The junction had 3 bases not matched to a gene; V was cut back by 1 base and J by 4 bases. This CDR3 contains 16 residues. CDR3 protein: CASSLIAGGLTGELFF. The CDR3 bases are TGCGCCAGCAGCTTGATAGCGGGGGGGCTCACCGGGGAGCTGTTTTTT.

The rearrangement joins TRBV4-1 to TRBJ1-5, with TRBD1 as a possible D gene (5 bases). Trimming cost V 0 bases and J 10 bases, with 10 bases left between them. Germline V CDR1 and CDR2: MGHRA, YSYEKL. There are 13 residues in the CDR3. CDR3 DNA sequence: TGCGCCAGCAGCCAAGACTACAGGTTACCCCAGCATTTT. Its translation: CASSQDYRLPQHF.

The chain joins TRBV7-8 to TRBJ2-1; D possibly corresponds to TRBD2 (6 bases). The germline V gene has CDR1 SGHVS and CDR2 FQNEAQ. V was shortened by 2 bases and J by 4 bases, with 15 bases between the two germline ends. This CDR3 comprises 16 residues. The CDR3 reads CASSLFRGIEYNEQFF. CDR3 sequence (DNA): TGTGCCAGCAGCTTATTTCGGGGGATAGAATACAATGAGCAGTTCTTC.

J is TRBJ1-2 and V is TRBV18, with 8 nucleotides matching TRBD1. The CDR3 consists of 16 residues. Losses at the gene ends were 5 bases for V and 4 bases for J; bases not matched to a gene: 12. Germline values: CDR1 KGHSH, CDR2 LQKENI. This chain's CDR3 is CASSTNRGQGGYGYTF. The CDR3 DNA sequence: TGTGCCAGCTCAACAAACAGAGGACAGGGAGGCTATGGCTACACCTTC. Together with reference TRBV18 and TRBJ1-2, the CDR3 gives the full variable domain: NAGVMQNPRHLVRRRGQEARLRCSPMKGHSHVYWYRQLPEEGLKFMVYLQKENIIDESGMPKERFSAEFPKEGPSILRIQQVVRGDSAAYFCASSTNRGQGGYGYTFGSGTRLTVV.

The CDR3 sequence is CATSQYRDNYNEQFF. The CDR3 nucleotides are TGTGCCACCAGTCAATACCGGGACAACTACAATGAGCAGTTCTTC. The chain recombines TRBV24-1 with TRBJ2-1, with a weak D call TRBD1 (6 bases). The V gene lost 6 bases and the J gene lost 3 bases, with 14 bases spanning the gap. This CDR3 spans 15 amino acids. CDR1 is KGHDR, CDR2 SFDVKD, per germline.

The rearrangement links TRBV5-1 to TRBJ1-3; D gene ambiguous. Trimming removed 4 bases from V and 0 bases from J, with 8 bases in between. This CDR3 spans 14 amino acids. Germline values: CDR1 SGHRS, CDR2 YFSETQ. CDR3 nucleotide sequence: TGCGCCAGCAGCCCCGGGAACTCTGGAAACACCATATATTTT. This gives the protein CASSPGNSGNTIYF.

The chain carries TRBV7-9 and TRBJ1-2; D may be TRBD1 (5 bases). Per germline, CDR1 SEHNR and CDR2 FQNEAQ (reference sequence). This CDR3 comprises 15 residues. V lost 5 bases to trimming and J lost 3 bases, with 16 bases between them. DNA for the CDR3: TGTGCCAGCAGCCCGAGCGCAGGGTTTTACTATGGCTACACCTTC. It is translated as CASSPSAGFYYGYTF.

The rearrangement joins TRBV6-5 to TRBJ2-1, with TRBD1 identical over 7 bases. Germline assignment: CDR1 MNHEY and CDR2 SVGAGI. The CDR3 consists of 14 residues. Germline trimming cut 6 bases from V and 2 bases from J; bases unmatched to any gene: 4. As DNA, the CDR3 is TGTGCCAGCAGGCCTACAGGGGCCTACAATGAGCAGTTCTTC. Translation gives CASRPTGAYNEQFF.

The CDR3 DNA follows: TGTGCCATCAGTGAGGGACAGGGCCATAATGAAAAACTGTTTTTT. Its protein product is CAISEGQGHNEKLFF. This chain uses TRBV10-3 with TRBJ1-4; 8 bases map to TRBD1. V was clipped by 2 bases and J by 4 bases; unmatched bases: 3. Germline CDR1 and CDR2: ENHRY and SYGVKD. The CDR3 is 15 residues long.

V usage is TRBV7-3 and J usage is TRBJ1-5; 10 bases line up with TRBD1. Per germline, CDR1 SGHTA and CDR2 FQGTGA. The CDR3 contains 17 residues. The ends lost 4 bases at V and 5 bases at J; junction bases unmatched: 11. The CDR3 region has the DNA TGTGCCAGCAGCTCGCTACCGGGACAGGGGCCGGATCAGCCCCAGCATTTT. It is translated as CASSSLPGQGPDQPQHF.

The sample holds one count of this clone. This chain links TRBV5-8 with TRBJ2-5, with 8 bases identical to TRBD2. V shed 3 bases, J shed 3 bases, and the junction held 10 bases outside the gene matches. Germline loops: CDR1 SGHTS, CDR2 YDEGEE. This CDR3 region has 16 residues. The CDR3: CASSSGLATHEETQYF. Written as DNA, the CDR3 is TGTGCCAGCAGCTCCGGACTAGCAACTCATGAAGAGACCCAGTACTTC.

The gene calls are TRBV15 and TRBJ1-1; no reliable D call. V dropped 0 bases and J dropped 4 bases, with 6 bases sitting between them. Germline V lookup: CDR1 LNHNV, CDR2 YYDKDF (reference sequence). The CDR3 spans 13 residues. The CDR3 DNA reads as TGTGCCACCAGCAGAGATAGTAGCACTGAAGCTTTCTTT. Its translation: CATSRDSSTEAFF.

The chain couples TRBV5-1 to TRBJ2-3; 7 bases map to TRBD2. The germline V gene has CDR1 SGHRS and CDR2 YFSETQ. The CDR3 runs 17 residues. V shed 0 bases and J 4 bases; nucleotides not matched to a gene: 11. This chain's CDR3 is CASSLGLASSRADTQYF. In DNA form, the CDR3 reads TGCGCCAGCAGCTTGGGACTAGCTTCGAGTCGCGCAGATACGCAGTATTTT.

This rearrangement joins TRBV19 to TRBJ1-4; 8 nucleotides line up with TRBD1. J was trimmed by 7 bases and V by 0 bases; bases with no gene match: 13. There are 18 residues in the CDR3. Germline CDR1 reads LNHDA; CDR2 reads SQIVND (reference sequence). The CDR3 reads CASSIDRIRGQDFEKLFF. The DNA for the CDR3 is TGTGCCAGTAGTATAGATCGAATTAGGGGACAGGACTTTGAAAAACTGTTTTTT.

The rearrangement joins TRBV7-8 to TRBJ2-1, with a weak D call TRBD2 (6 bases). Germline V CDR1 and CDR2: SGHVS, FQNEAQ. V was cut by 5 bases and J by 8 bases, with 13 bases left in between. The CDR3 loop spans 13 amino acids. Written as DNA, the CDR3 is TGTGCCAGCAGCCCCGGGACTTATGATGAGCAGTTCTTC. This gives the protein CASSPGTYDEQFF.

This clone was detected a few times. The CDR3 region is CASSHLSPPSVGELFF. The CDR3 nucleotides are TGCGCCAGCAGCCATCTCTCCCCCCCGTCGGTCGGGGAGCTGTTTTTT. This chain joins TRBV4-1 and TRBJ2-2, with unresolved D. The CDR3 is 16 residues long. The germline V gene has CDR1 MGHRA and CDR2 YSYEKL. The ends were cut back, 3 bases at V and 7 bases at J, with 18 bases in the middle.

The V and J genes are TRBV4-1 and TRBJ1-5, with 7 nucleotides matching TRBD1. This CDR3 has 16 amino acids. Trimming removed 2 bases from V and 4 bases from J; junction bases left unmatched: 8. Germline V CDR1 and CDR2: MGHRA, YSYEKL. Written as DNA, the CDR3 is TGCGCCAGCAGCCAATCGGTGGGGACAGTTAATCAGCCCCAGCATTTT. Amino acids: CASSQSVGTVNQPQHF.

The chain carries TRBV18 and TRBJ1-1; TRBD1 matches 7 bases. The CDR3 is 18 residues long. Germline loops: CDR1 KGHSH, CDR2 LQKENI. The trim removed 3 bases at V and 5 bases at J, leaving 18 bases unmatched. The CDR3 here is CASSPFSGGPSDRTEAFF. In DNA form, the CDR3 reads TGTGCCAGCTCACCCTTCTCAGGGGGGCCCTCCGATCGAACTGAAGCTTTCTTT. Full variable domain (outside the CDR3, taken from reference TRBV18 and TRBJ1-1): NAGVMQNPRHLVRRRGQEARLRCSPMKGHSHVYWYRQLPEEGLKFMVYLQKENIIDESGMPKERFSAEFPKEGPSILRIQQVVRGDSAAYFCASSPFSGGPSDRTEAFFGQGTRLTVV.

The chain recombines TRBV15 with TRBJ2-1, with 10 bases that match TRBD1. V lost 0 bases, J lost 4 bases, and 6 bases stayed unmatched. Germline V gene sequence: CDR1 LNHNV, CDR2 YYDKDF (reference sequence). The length of the CDR3 is 17 residues. This CDR3 reads CATSRDLGDRGYNEQFF. For the CDR3, the DNA is TGTGCCACCAGCAGAGATTTGGGGGACAGGGGTTACAATGAGCAGTTCTTC. Drawing the rest from reference TRBV15 and TRBJ2-1, the complete variable domain is DAMVIQNPRYQVTQFGKPVTLSCSQTLNHNVMYWYQQKSSQAPKLLFHYYDKDFNNEADTPDNFQSRRPNTSFCFLDIRSPGLGDTAMYLCATSRDLGDRGYNEQFFGPGTRLTVL.

This chain connects TRBV11-2 to TRBJ2-7; D call uncertain. Germline values: CDR1 SGHAT, CDR2 FQNNGV. The CDR3 is made up of 13 amino acids. V shed 1 base and J shed 3 bases, with 7 bases lying between them. CDR3 DNA sequence: TGTGCCAGCAGCTTAGGGCAGAACTACGAGCAGTACTTC. Translation: CASSLGQNYEQYF.

This clone occurred a few times. V and J are TRBV7-9 and TRBJ2-1, with 9 bases aligning to TRBD2. After removal of 4 bases from V and 9 bases from J, the junction contained 10 bases not matched to a gene. The CDR3 length is 15 residues. CDR1 SEHNR and CDR2 FQNEAQ come from the germline V gene (reference sequence). The CDR3 DNA follows: TGTGCCAGCAGCTCCAGAGATACTAGCGGGTTTGAGCAGTTCTTC. Protein product: CASSSRDTSGFEQFF.

Turning to this clone: The sample has other DNA sequences that encode this CDR3 too. Written as DNA, the CDR3 is TGTGCCAGCAGTTCTCAGGGGGGAAACACCATATATTTT. Protein sequence: CASSSQGGNTIYF. This chain uses TRBV27 with TRBJ1-3, with a tentative D call TRBD1 (6 bases). The CDR3 covers 13 residues. Trimming left V 4 bases short and J 4 bases short, with 8 bases between. The germline V gene encodes CDR1 MNHEY and CDR2 SMNVEV (reference sequence).

This chain connects TRBV15 to TRBJ2-3, with D possibly being TRBD1 (6 bases). The V end lost 3 bases, the J end lost 7 bases, and 20 bases lay between the germline ends. Germline CDR1 reads LNHNV; CDR2 reads YYDKDF (reference sequence). This CDR3 is 16 amino acids long. Written as DNA, the CDR3 is TGTGCCACCAGCAGTACCGGCAGGGGCCTCCAATATACGCAGTATTTT. Amino acid sequence: CATSSTGRGLQYTQYF.

In this sample, this clone turned up a few times. The gene calls are TRBV5-1 and TRBJ2-1, with 13 nucleotides matching TRBD2. The CDR3 has 18 residues. The germline gives CDR1 SGHRS, CDR2 YFSETQ. Germline trimming cut 3 bases from V and 2 bases from J; bases unmatched to any gene: 8. The CDR3 region is CASSWRPGTSGTYNEQFF. The CDR3, as DNA: TGCGCCAGCAGCTGGAGACCCGGGACTAGCGGGACCTACAATGAGCAGTTCTTC. Full variable domain (remainder filled in from reference TRBV5-1 and TRBJ2-1): KAGVTQTPRYLIKTRGQQVTLSCSPISGHRSVSWYQQTPGQGLQFLFEYFSETQRNKGNFPGRFSGRQFSNSRSEMNVSTLELGDSALYLCASSWRPGTSGTYNEQFFGPGTRLTVL.

The chain couples TRBV29-1 to TRBJ2-3, with 9 bases identical to TRBD2. CDR1 is SQVTM, CDR2 ANQGSEA, per germline. The CDR3 is 15 amino acids. J lost 3 bases, V lost 5 bases, and 9 bases had no gene match. The CDR3 coding sequence is TGCAGCGTTCGGGCCGCGGGGGGGGTAACAGATACGCAGTATTTT. Protein sequence: CSVRAAGGVTDTQYF.

V usage is TRBV7-9 and J usage is TRBJ1-6; TRBD1 is a possible D gene (6 bases). The CDR3 length is 15 residues. Germline values: CDR1 SEHNR, CDR2 FQNEAQ (reference sequence). The CDR3 DNA is TGTGCAGCGGGGGGGCCGAATTCCTATAATTCACCCCTCCACTTT. Translated, it gives CAAGGPNSYNSPLHF.

The sample holds one count of this clone. The chain couples TRBV7-9 to TRBJ1-6; D ambiguous. The CDR3 totals 14 residues. V was cut by 5 bases and J by 7 bases, with 12 bases left in between. Germline values: CDR1 SEHNR, CDR2 FQNEAQ (reference sequence). CDR3 region: CASSAELLNSPLHF. Here the CDR3 DNA reads TGTGCCAGCAGCGCGGAGCTCCTCAATTCACCCCTCCACTTT.

This rearrangement joins TRBV5-1 to TRBJ1-6; TRBD1 is a possible D gene (5 bases). Germline V gene sequence: CDR1 SGHRS, CDR2 YFSETQ. The CDR3 is 15 residues long. Trimming pared 2 bases from V and 7 bases from J, leaving 13 bases between. In DNA form, the CDR3 reads TGCGCCAGCAGCTTCCAGGGATCCGAGAATTCACCCCTCCACTTT. It encodes CASSFQGSENSPLHF.